One and the same sample provided the 18 T cell receptor beta chains below, sequenced in a study of blood T cells in healthy people across ages. For the second PCR, which ran for 7 to 11 cycles, a sample-barcoded 5' primer and a J-beta primer mix were used. TCRdb itself ran the 5' RACE reads through MiXCR, one entry per CDR3 protein. Altogether around 970,000 distinct CDR3 sequences are present, roughly 50% being singletons, with the ten largest covering about 20%. Sequencing was performed on blood. The receptor set was obtained from a woman aged 60-75 years in good health.

This chain connects TRBV29-1 to TRBJ2-7; the D is unclear. The V gene's germline CDR1 is SQVTM and CDR2 ANQGSEA. The CDR3 sequence is 14 residues long. Between the trimmed V and J ends, which lost 8 bases and 7 bases, there was a span of 24 bases. The CDR3 DNA reads as TGCAGCCCCTTCCCACTGTGCTCCTACAATGAGCAGTACTTC. Its translation is CSPFPLCSYNEQYF.

Regarding this clonotype: One junction end does not reproduce the germline sequence, and a read error may be involved. The V and J genes are TRBV27 and TRBJ2-3, with 10 bases matching TRBD2. The CDR3 extends over 16 amino acids. Germline lookup yields CDR1 MNHEY and CDR2 SMNVEV (reference sequence). The CDR3 region has the DNA TGTGCCAGCGGTTTAAGCGGGAGGGGATACACAGATACGCAGTATTTT. Translating gives CASGLSGRGYTDTQYF.

The genes are TRBV28 and TRBJ2-7; D perhaps matches TRBD1 (5 bases). Trimming took 6 bases from V and 2 from J, leaving 14 bases between them. There are 14 residues in the CDR3. The germline V gene encodes CDR1 MDHEN and CDR2 SYDVKM. In DNA form, the CDR3 reads TGTGCCAGCAGAGGGGTCGCCAGGGCCTACGAGCAGTACTTC. Its translation is CASRGVARAYEQYF. The full variable domain, with the rest looked up from reference TRBV28 and TRBJ2-7, is DVKVTQSSRYLVKRTGEKVFLECVQDMDHENMFWYRQDPGLGLRLIYFSYDVKMKEKGDIPEGYSVSREKKERFSLILESASTNQTSMYLCASRGVARAYEQYFGPGTRLTVT.

This chain connects TRBV29-1 to TRBJ2-3; D gene uncertain. V lost 7 bases and J lost 5, with 16 bases in between. This CDR3 spans 13 amino acids. From germline, CDR1 is SQVTM and CDR2 ANQGSEA. CDR3 protein: CSAPPGWGDTQYF. As DNA, the CDR3 is TGCAGCGCTCCCCCCGGGTGGGGAGATACGCAGTATTTT.

V gene TRBV29-1 combines with J gene TRBJ1-1; D is perhaps TRBD1 (5 bases). Trimming took 4 bases from V and 4 from J, leaving 10 bases between them. From germline, CDR1 is SQVTM and CDR2 ANQGSEA. The CDR3 runs 12 residues. The chain's CDR3 is CSVAGAITEAFF. CDR3 nucleotide sequence: TGCAGCGTTGCTGGGGCGATCACTGAAGCTTTCTTT.

This clonotype showed up just a few times. DNA for the CDR3: TGTGCCAGCAGCCAAGCGGCAAGGAGAAGTGGCTACACCTTC. As protein: CASSQAARRSGYTF. The chain uses TRBV3-1 and TRBJ1-2; D gene ambiguous. The CDR3 contains 14 residues. Germline V gives CDR1 LGHDT, CDR2 YNNKEL (reference sequence). Deletions cut 1 base from V and 7 bases from J, with 13 bases between.

This clonotype showed up many times. This sequence joins TRBV29-1 and TRBJ2-3, with 11 bases matching TRBD2. Germline CDR1 and CDR2: SQVTM and ANQGSEA. The CDR3 length is 13 residues. V was pared by 8 bases and J by 4 bases, with 5 bases of the junction left unmatched. The CDR3 nucleotides read TGCAGCACCCGGACTAGCGGGTCAGATACGCAGTATTTT. Translating it yields CSTRTSGSDTQYF.

The chain carries TRBV12-3 or TRBV12-4 and TRBJ2-1; D may match TRBD1 or TRBD2 (6 bases each). This CDR3 is built from 17 residues. Trimming pared 1 base from V and 9 bases from J, leaving 22 bases between. Here the CDR3 DNA reads TGTGCCAGCAGTTTAGGGATTAGCCGGGGGACAACTTCTGAGCAGTTCTTC. Translation: CASSLGISRGTTSEQFF.

The chain uses TRBV28 and TRBJ2-4; no definite D call. CDR3 size: 12 residues. Looked up from germline, CDR1 is MDHEN and CDR2 is SYDVKM. Trimming took off 8 bases at V and 0 bases at J, with 5 bases between the two ends. CDR3: CASGIAKNIQYF. DNA of the CDR3: TGTGCCAGCGGGATAGCCAAAAACATTCAGTACTTC.

The CDR3 spells CAWSSGGKRGEQFF. CDR3 nucleotides: TGTGCCTGGAGTAGCGGCGGGAAAAGGGGTGAGCAGTTCTTC. The J gene is TRBJ2-1, the V gene TRBV30, with D perhaps TRBD2 (6 bases). CDR3 length equals 14 residues. The germline CDR1 and CDR2 sequences are GTSNPN and SVGIG (reference sequence). V was trimmed by 2 bases and J by 9 bases, leaving 17 bases between them. The whole variable domain, remainder taken from reference TRBV30 and TRBJ2-1, is SQTIHQWPATLVQPVGSPLSLECTVEGTSNPNLYWYRQAAGRGLQLLFYSVGIGQISSEVPQNLSASRPQDRQFILSSKKLLLSDSGFYLCAWSSGGKRGEQFFGPGTRLTVL.

The CDR3 spells CASSKSGAIQETQYF. The CDR3 DNA reads TGCGCCAGCAGCAAATCCGGCGCCATCCAAGAGACCCAGTACTTC. The rearrangement joins TRBV5-1 to TRBJ2-5; D unclear. V lost 4 bases and J lost 1, with 14 bases in between. The CDR3 has 15 residues. Germline V gene sequence: CDR1 SGHRS, CDR2 YFSETQ.

This clonotype was detected only a few times. The chain couples TRBV27 to TRBJ2-7; TRBD2 is a possible D gene (6 bases). V lost 5 bases and J lost 0, with 11 bases in between. CDR1 is MNHEY, CDR2 SMNVEV, per germline (reference sequence). The CDR3 sequence is 14 residues long. In nucleotides, the CDR3 is TGTGCCAGCAGTCGGATTAGCGGCTCCTACGAGCAGTACTTC. As protein: CASSRISGSYEQYF.

This chain joins TRBV4-3 and TRBJ2-3, with 10 bases identical to TRBD2. The germline V gene encodes CDR1 LGHNA and CDR2 YSLEER. J lost 4 bases, V lost 2 bases, and 21 bases had no gene match. This CDR3 region has 21 residues. The CDR3 is CASSQTLIRATTSGISDTQYF. CDR3 nucleotides: TGCGCCAGCAGCCAAACCCTGATAAGGGCGACTACTAGCGGGATATCAGATACGCAGTATTTT.

The V gene is TRBV5-6, the J gene TRBJ2-3, with 8 positions matching TRBD1. The CDR3 length is 15 residues. Germline V gene data show CDR1 as SGHDT and CDR2 as YYEEEE. The V and J ends lost 2 bases and 5 bases, in that order; junction bases with no gene match: 7. The CDR3 nucleotides are TGTGCCAGCAGCTTTGCCACAGGGGGAAGAGATACGCAGTATTTT. It is translated as CASSFATGGRDTQYF.

This chain connects TRBV5-1 to TRBJ2-5, with 7 bases lining up with TRBD1. The J call is doubtful: the DNA matches TRBJ2-7 better. There are 15 residues in the CDR3. Per germline, CDR1 SGHRS and CDR2 YFSETQ. The CDR3 bases are TGCGCCAGCAGCTTGGAAGGGGGCGGTAGTAACGAGCAGTACTTC. Translating gives CASSLEGGGSNEQYF.

This clonotype was detected only a few times. The J gene is TRBJ2-7, the V gene TRBV20-1; TRBD2 matches at 8 bases. The CDR3 spans 16 residues. Germline-derived CDR1 and CDR2 are DFQATT and SNEGSKA (reference sequence). Germline trimming cut 4 bases from V and 1 base from J; bases unmatched to any gene: 12. CDR3 amino acids: CSAKGTRGWSSYEQYF. CDR3 sequence (DNA): TGCAGTGCTAAGGGGACTAGGGGGTGGTCGTCCTACGAGCAGTACTTC.

The sample holds a few counts of this clonotype. The chain has TRBV7-9 and TRBJ2-5; TRBD1 matches 8 bases. V lost 5 bases, J lost 7 bases, and 9 bases stayed unmatched. This CDR3 has 14 amino acids. From germline, CDR1 is SEHNR and CDR2 FQNEAQ (reference sequence). CDR3 DNA sequence: TGTGCCAGCAGCAACGACAGGGGCCTGGGGACCCAGTACTTC. Translating it yields CASSNDRGLGTQYF. Combining the CDR3 with reference TRBV7-9 and TRBJ2-5 gives the whole variable domain DTGVSQNPRHKITKRGQNVTFRCDPISEHNRLYWYRQTLGQGPEFLTYFQNEAQLEKSRLLSDRFSAERPKGSFSTLEIQRTEQGDSAMYLCASSNDRGLGTQYFGPGTRLLVL.

CDR3 loop: CATSGLPNEQFF. Here the CDR3 DNA reads TGTGCCACCAGCGGCCTCCCCAATGAGCAGTTCTTC. The chain couples TRBV15 to TRBJ2-1; no firm D call. Trimming cost V 5 bases and J 6 bases, with 8 bases left between them. This CDR3 has 12 amino acids. Germline values: CDR1 LNHNV, CDR2 YYDKDF (reference sequence).